This T cell receptor beta chain is drawn from a study of cytomegalovirus exposure and HLA in healthy donors. The V and J ends lost 3 bases and 5 bases respectively, with 20 bases between them. The CDR3 runs 17 residues. Germline V gene lookup returns CDR1 LNHDA and CDR2 SQIVND (reference sequence). The PCR made use of 60 Vbeta and 13 Jbeta primers. Assay used: immunoSEQ multiplex PCR; TCRdb lists only in-frame clones, some missing. The sample holds roughly 150,000 clones; more than 65% are singletons and the top ten take 5.7%. This TCR was recovered from a man in his thirties or forties in good health and CMV-seropositive. Specimen: PBMCs. The V gene is TRBV19, the J gene TRBJ2-1; a possible D gene is TRBD2 (7 bases). CDR3 in amino acids: CASSMRGGVQFNNEQFF. In DNA, the CDR3 is TGTGCCAGTAGTATGAGGGGGGGTGTTCAGTTTAACAATGAGCAGTTCTTC.